This is a list of T cell receptor beta chains from one sample in a study of T cells in tumors after PD-1 blockade. Measured with immunoSEQ multiplex PCR; TCRdb has only the in-frame clones, and not every one. This table has 13,000 to 15,000 clones, around two thirds appearing once. Specimen: tumor tissue, collected after anti-PD-1 treatment. The receptors here all came from a human donor with cutaneous squamous cell carcinoma. Both conserved end residues are part of each CDR3. A D gene is named only where the DNA matches it firmly. The size field is filled for only some rows; it gives once, few, many or a size class.

TRBV20-1,-,TRBJ1-1,-,TGCAGTGCTAGTTTGAACACTGAAGCTTTCTTT,CSASLNTEAFF
TRBV11-3,-,TRBJ2-1,TRBD2,TGTGCCAGCAGCCCTGGGCGGGGGGCGCATTGGAATGAGCAGTTCTTC,CASSPGRGAHWNEQFF
TRBV5-6,few,TRBJ1-5,-,TGTGCCAGCAGCTTGACAGGGTTACTCAATCAGCCCCAGCATTTT,CASSLTGLLNQPQHF
TRBV6-5,-,TRBJ2-2,-,TGTGCCAGCAGGGAGGAGGGGGGACCCGGGGAGCTGTTTTTT,CASREEGGPGELFF
TRBV14,few,TRBJ1-2,-,TGTGCCAGCAGCCAAGATCCGACAGTCAAGTATGGCTACACCTTC,CASSQDPTVKYGYTF
TRBV6-5,-,TRBJ1-1,-,TGTGCCAGCAGTTACTCCGGCAGATACACTGAAGCTTTCTTT,CASSYSGRYTEAFF
TRBV4-1,-,TRBJ2-2,TRBD1,TGCGCCAGCAGCCAAGGACAGGGACACAGTCCGAACACCGGGGAGCTGTTTTTT,CASSQGQGHSPNTGELFF
TRBV15,few,TRBJ1-2,-,TGTGCCACCAGCAGAGTTGGGGGGCGACTCTATGGCTACACCTTC,CATSRVGGRLYGYTF
TRBV15,once,TRBJ2-7,-,TGTGCCACCAGCAGTATACAGGGATCCTACGAGCAGTACTTC,CATSSIQGSYEQYF
TRBV30,-,TRBJ1-5,TRBD1,TGTGCCTGGGCCGCGGACAGGGGTAGCAATCAGCCCCAGCATTTT,CAWAADRGSNQPQHF
TRBV6-1,-,TRBJ1-1,-,TGTGCCAGCAGTGGCCCTTTTATGGGCCAGGGCGGAATTGGCACTGAAGCTTTCTTT,CASSGPFMGQGGIGTEAFF
TRBV19,once,TRBJ1-6,-,TGTGCCAGTAGCCGCCCAACAGACTATAATTCACCCCTCCACTTT,CASSRPTDYNSPLHF
TRBV7-2,-,TRBJ2-2,TRBD2,TGTGCCAGCAGCCAAACTAGGACTAGCGGGGGTGCCGGGGAGCTGTTTTTT,CASSQTRTSGGAGELFF
TRBV4-1,few,TRBJ1-5,-,TGCGCCAGCAGCCACGGCTATAGCAATCAGCCCCAGCATTTT,CASSHGYSNQPQHF
TRBV7-7,-,TRBJ1-6,TRBD1,TGTGCTAGCAGCCCGAGGACAGGCTTTGATTCACCCCTCCACTTT,CASSPRTGFDSPLHF